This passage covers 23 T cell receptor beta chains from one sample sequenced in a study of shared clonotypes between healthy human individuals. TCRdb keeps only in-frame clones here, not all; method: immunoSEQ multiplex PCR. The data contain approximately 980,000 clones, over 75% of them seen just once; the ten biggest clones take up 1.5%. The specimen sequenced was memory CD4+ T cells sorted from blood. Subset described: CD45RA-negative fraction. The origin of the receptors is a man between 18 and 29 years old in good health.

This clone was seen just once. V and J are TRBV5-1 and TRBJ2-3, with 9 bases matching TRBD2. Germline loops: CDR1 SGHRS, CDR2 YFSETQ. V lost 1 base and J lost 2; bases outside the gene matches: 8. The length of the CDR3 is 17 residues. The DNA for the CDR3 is TGCGCCAGCAGCTTGACCTTAGCGGGGGACACCACAGATACGCAGTATTTT. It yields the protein CASSLTLAGDTTDTQYF.

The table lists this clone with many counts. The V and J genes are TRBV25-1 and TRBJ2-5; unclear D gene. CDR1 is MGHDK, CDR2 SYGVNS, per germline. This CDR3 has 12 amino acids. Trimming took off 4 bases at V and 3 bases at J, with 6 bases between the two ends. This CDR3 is CASSGTKETQYF. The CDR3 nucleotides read TGTGCCAGCAGTGGGACCAAAGAGACCCAGTACTTC.

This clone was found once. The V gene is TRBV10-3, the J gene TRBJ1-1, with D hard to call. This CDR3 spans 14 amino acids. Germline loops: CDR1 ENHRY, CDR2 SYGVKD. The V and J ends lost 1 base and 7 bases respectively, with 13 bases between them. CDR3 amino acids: CAISEFKATGEAFF. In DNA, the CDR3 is TGTGCCATCAGTGAGTTTAAGGCAACCGGTGAAGCTTTCTTT.

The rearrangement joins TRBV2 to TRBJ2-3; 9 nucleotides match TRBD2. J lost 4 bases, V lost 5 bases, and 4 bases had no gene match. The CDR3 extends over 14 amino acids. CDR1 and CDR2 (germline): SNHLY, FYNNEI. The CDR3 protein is CASSQSGRPDTQYF. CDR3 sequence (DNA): TGTGCCAGCAGTCAAAGCGGGAGGCCAGATACGCAGTATTTT.

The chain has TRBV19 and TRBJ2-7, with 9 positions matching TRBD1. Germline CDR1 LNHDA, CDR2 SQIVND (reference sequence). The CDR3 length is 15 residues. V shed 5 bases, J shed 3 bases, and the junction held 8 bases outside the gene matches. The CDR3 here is CASSPMTGGFYEQYF. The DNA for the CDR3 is TGTGCCAGTAGTCCGATGACAGGGGGGTTCTACGAGCAGTACTTC.

This CDR3 reads CASSFILNTGELFF. For the CDR3, the DNA is TGTGCCAGCAGCTTTATCTTGAACACCGGGGAGCTGTTTTTT. The V call is TRBV11-2, the J call TRBJ2-2; D is unresolved. With 3 bases removed from V and 1 base from J, the gap between germline ends came to 6 bases. CDR3 length: 14 amino acids. Germline CDR1 reads SGHAT; CDR2 reads FQNNGV.

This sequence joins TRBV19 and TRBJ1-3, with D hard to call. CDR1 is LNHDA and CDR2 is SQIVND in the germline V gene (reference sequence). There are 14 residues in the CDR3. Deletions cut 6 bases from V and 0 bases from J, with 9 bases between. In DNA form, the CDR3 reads TGTGCCAGTAGGGAACAGAGCTCTGGAAACACCATATATTTT. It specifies CASREQSSGNTIYF. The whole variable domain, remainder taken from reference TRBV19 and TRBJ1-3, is DGGITQSPKYLFRKEGQNVTLSCEQNLNHDAMYWYRQDPGQGLRLIYYSQIVNDFQKGDIAEGYSVSREKKESFPLTVTSAQKNPTAFYLCASREQSSGNTIYFGEGSWLTVV.

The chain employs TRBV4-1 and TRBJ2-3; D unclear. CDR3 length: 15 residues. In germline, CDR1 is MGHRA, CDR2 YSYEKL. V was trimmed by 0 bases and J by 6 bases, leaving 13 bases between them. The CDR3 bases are TGCGCCAGCAGCCAAGATCATACTTCTTACGATACGCAGTATTTT. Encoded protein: CASSQDHTSYDTQYF.

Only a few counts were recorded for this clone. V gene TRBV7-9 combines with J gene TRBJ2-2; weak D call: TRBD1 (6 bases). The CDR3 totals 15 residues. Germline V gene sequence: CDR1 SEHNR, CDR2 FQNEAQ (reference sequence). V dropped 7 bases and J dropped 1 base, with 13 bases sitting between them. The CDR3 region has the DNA TGTGCCAGCACCTTTTGGGGACAGAACACCGGGGAGCTGTTTTTT. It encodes CASTFWGQNTGELFF.

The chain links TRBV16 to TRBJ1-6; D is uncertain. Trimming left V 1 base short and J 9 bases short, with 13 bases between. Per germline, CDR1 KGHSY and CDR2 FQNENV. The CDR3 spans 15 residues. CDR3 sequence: CASSQYPGVGSPLHF. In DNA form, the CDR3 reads TGTGCCAGCAGCCAATATCCGGGTGTTGGTTCACCCCTCCACTTT.

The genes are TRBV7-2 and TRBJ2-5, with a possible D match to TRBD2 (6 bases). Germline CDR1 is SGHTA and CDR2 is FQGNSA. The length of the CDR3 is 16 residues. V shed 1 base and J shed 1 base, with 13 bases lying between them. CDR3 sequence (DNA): TGTGCCAGCAGCTTAGGGGTGGGAGGTGGCCAAGAGACCCAGTACTTC. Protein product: CASSLGVGGGQETQYF.

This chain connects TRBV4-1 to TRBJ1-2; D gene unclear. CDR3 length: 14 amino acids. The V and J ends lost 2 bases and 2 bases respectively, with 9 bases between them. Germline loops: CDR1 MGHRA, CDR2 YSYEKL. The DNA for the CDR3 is TGCGCCAGCAGCCAACCCCTTATCAACTATGGCTACACCTTC. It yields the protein CASSQPLINYGYTF.

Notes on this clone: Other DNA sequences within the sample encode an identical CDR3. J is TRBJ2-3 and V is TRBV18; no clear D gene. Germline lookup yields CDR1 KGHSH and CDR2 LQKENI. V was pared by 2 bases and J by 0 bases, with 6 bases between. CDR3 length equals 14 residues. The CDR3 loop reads CASSPGSSTDTQYF. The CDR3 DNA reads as TGTGCCAGCTCACCAGGGTCTAGCACAGATACGCAGTATTTT.

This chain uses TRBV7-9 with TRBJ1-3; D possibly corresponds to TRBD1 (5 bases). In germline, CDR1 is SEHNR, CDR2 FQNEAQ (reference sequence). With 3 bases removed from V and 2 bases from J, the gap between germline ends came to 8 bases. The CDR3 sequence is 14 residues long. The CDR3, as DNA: TGTGCCAGCAGCTTCCAGGGCGCTGGAAACACCATATATTTT. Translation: CASSFQGAGNTIYF. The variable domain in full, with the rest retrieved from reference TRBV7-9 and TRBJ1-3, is DTGVSQNPRHKITKRGQNVTFRCDPISEHNRLYWYRQTLGQGPEFLTYFQNEAQLEKSRLLSDRFSAERPKGSFSTLEIQRTEQGDSAMYLCASSFQGAGNTIYFGEGSWLTVV.

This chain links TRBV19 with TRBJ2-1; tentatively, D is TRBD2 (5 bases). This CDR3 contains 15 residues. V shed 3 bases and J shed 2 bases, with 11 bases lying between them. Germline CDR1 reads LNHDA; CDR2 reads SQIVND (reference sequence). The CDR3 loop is CASSMRASTYNEQFF. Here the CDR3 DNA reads TGTGCCAGTAGTATGCGGGCGAGTACCTACAATGAGCAGTTCTTC.

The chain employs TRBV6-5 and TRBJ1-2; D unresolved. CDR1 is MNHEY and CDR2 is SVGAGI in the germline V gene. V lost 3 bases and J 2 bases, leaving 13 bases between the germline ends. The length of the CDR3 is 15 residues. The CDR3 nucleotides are TGTGCCAGCAGTTATTCATATCTTTGGAACTATGGCTACACCTTC. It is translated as CASSYSYLWNYGYTF.

The CDR3 coding sequence is TGTGCCAGTGAGCCTCCAACAGGGACCACCTACGAGCAGTACTTC. It codes for CASEPPTGTTYEQYF. This chain joins TRBV21-1 and TRBJ2-7; TRBD1 was called by the table and not checked on the DNA. TRBV21-1 is termed a pseudogene. The CDR3 has 15 residues.

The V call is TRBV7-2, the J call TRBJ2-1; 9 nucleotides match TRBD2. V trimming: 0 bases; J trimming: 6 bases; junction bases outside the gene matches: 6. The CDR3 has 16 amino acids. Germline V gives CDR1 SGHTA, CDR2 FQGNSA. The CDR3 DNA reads TGTGCCAGCAGCTTAGCGCGGAGCGGGAGGTTCAATGAGCAGTTCTTC. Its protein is CASSLARSGRFNEQFF.

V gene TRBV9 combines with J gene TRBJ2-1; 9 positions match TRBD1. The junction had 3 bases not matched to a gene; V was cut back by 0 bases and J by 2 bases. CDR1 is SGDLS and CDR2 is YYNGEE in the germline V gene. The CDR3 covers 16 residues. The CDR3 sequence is CASSVVGTGTYNEQFF. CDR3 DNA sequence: TGTGCCAGCAGCGTAGTAGGGACAGGGACCTACAATGAGCAGTTCTTC.

The CDR3 here is CASSYWTSVETQYF. CDR3 in DNA: TGTGCCAGCAGCTATTGGACTAGCGTGGAGACCCAGTACTTC. The chain has TRBV7-9 and TRBJ2-5; 9 nucleotides agree with TRBD2. The CDR3 totals 14 residues. Unmatched junction bases numbered 5, after V lost 4 bases and J lost 5 bases. Germline V gene data show CDR1 as SEHNR and CDR2 as FQNEAQ (reference sequence).

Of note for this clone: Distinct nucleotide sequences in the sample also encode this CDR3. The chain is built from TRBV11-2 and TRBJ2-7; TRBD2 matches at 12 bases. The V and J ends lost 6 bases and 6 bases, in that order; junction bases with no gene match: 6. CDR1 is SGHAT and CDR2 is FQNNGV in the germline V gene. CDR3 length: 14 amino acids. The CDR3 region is CASSRTSGVFEQYF. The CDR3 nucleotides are TGTGCCAGCAGTCGGACTAGCGGGGTGTTCGAGCAGTACTTC.

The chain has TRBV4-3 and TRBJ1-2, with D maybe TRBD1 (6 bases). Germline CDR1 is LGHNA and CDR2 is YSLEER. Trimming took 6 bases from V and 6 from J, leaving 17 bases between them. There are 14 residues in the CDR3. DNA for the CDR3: TGCGCCAGCAGTTCGTGGCAGGGGCCAGATGGCTACACCTTC. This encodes CASSSWQGPDGYTF.

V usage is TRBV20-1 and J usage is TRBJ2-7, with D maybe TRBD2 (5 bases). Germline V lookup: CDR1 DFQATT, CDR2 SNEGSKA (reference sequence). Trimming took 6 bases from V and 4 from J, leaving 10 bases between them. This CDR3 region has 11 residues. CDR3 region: CSAQREYEQYF. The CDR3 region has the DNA TGCAGTGCCCAGAGGGAATACGAGCAGTACTTC.